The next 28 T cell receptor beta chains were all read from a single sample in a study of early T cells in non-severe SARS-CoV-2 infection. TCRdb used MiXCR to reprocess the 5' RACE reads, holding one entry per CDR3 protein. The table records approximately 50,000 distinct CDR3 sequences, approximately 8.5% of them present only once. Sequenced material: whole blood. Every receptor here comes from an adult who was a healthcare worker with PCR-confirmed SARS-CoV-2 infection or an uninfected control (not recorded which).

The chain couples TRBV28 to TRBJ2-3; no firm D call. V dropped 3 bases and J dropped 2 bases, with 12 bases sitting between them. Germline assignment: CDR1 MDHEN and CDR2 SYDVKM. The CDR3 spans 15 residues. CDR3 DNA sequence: TGTGCCAGCAGTTTCCCCCGACAACCCACAGATACGCAGTATTTT. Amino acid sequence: CASSFPRQPTDTQYF.

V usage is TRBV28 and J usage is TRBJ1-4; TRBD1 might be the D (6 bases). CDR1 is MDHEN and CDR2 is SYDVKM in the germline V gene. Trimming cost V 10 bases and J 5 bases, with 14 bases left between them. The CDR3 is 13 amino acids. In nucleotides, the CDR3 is TGTGCCATTGGAGGGGGGCCCAATGAAAAACTGTTTTTT. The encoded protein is CAIGGGPNEKLFF.

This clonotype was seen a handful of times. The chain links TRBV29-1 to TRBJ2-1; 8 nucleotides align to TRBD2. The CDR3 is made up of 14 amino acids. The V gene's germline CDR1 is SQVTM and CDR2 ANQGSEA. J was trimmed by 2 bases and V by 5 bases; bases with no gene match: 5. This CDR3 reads CSVRLAGPYNEQFF. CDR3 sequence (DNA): TGCAGCGTTCGGCTAGCGGGTCCCTACAATGAGCAGTTCTTC.

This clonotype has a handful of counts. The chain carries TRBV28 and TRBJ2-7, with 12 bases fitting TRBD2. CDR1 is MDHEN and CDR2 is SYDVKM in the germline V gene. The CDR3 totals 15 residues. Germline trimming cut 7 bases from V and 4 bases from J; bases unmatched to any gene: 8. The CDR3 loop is CASTPGTSGPYEQYF. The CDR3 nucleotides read TGTGCCAGCACCCCCGGGACTAGCGGGCCTTACGAGCAGTACTTC.

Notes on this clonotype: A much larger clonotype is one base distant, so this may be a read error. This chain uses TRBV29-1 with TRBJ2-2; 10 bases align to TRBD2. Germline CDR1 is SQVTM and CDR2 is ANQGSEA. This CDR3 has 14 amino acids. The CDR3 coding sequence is TGCAGCGTTGGGACTAGCGGCAACACCGGGGTGCTGTTTTTT. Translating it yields CSVGTSGNTGVLFF.

The CDR3 DNA follows: TGCGCCAGCAGCTTAGAGGCCATCACAGATACGCAGTATTTT. This sequence encodes CASSLEAITDTQYF. The chain carries TRBV5-1 and TRBJ2-3; unclear D gene. V was clipped by 2 bases and J by 2 bases, with 9 bases between them. This CDR3 is 14 amino acids long. CDR1 and CDR2 from the germline V gene are SGHRS and YFSETQ.

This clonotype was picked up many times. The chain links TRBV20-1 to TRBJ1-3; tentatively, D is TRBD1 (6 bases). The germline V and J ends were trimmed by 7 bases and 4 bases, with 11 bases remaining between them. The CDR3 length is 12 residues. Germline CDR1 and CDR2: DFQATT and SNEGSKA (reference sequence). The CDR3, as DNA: TGCAGTGGATACAGGGCCGGAAACACCATATATTTT. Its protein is CSGYRAGNTIYF.

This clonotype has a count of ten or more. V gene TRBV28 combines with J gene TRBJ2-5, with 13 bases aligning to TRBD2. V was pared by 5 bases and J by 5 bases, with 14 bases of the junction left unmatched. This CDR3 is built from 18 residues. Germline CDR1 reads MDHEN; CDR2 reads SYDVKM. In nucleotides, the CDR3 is TGTGCCAGCAGTGTCCCGATACTAGCGGGAGGGCCGGGGGAGACCCAGTACTTC. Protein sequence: CASSVPILAGGPGETQYF.

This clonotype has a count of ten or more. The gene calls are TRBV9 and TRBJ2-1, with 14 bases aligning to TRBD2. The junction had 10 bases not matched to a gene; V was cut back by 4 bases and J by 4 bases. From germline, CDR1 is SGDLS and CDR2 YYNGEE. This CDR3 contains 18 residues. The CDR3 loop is CASSPRLAGGPGYNEQFF. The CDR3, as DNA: TGTGCCAGCAGCCCCCGACTAGCGGGAGGGCCGGGGTACAATGAGCAGTTCTTC.

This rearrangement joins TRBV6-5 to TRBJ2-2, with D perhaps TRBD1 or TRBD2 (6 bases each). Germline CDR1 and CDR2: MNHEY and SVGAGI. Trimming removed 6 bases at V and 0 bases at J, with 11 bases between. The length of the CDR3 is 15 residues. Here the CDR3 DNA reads TGTGCCAGCAGCCGGAGGGGGGCGAACACCGGGGAGCTGTTTTTT. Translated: CASSRRGANTGELFF.

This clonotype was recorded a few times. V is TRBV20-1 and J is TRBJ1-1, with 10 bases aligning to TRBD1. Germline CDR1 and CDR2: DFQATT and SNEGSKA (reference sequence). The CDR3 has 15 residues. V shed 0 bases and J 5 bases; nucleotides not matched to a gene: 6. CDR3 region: CSARDPDRGRTEAFF. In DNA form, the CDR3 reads TGCAGTGCTAGAGATCCGGACAGGGGGAGGACTGAAGCTTTCTTT.

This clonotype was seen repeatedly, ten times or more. Here the CDR3 reads CASSPRLAGVYNEQFF. The CDR3 DNA reads as TGTGCCAGCAGCCCGAGACTAGCGGGAGTCTACAATGAGCAGTTCTTC. This sequence joins TRBV9 and TRBJ2-1, with 12 bases lining up with TRBD2. After removal of 4 bases from V and 3 bases from J, the junction contained 5 bases not matched to a gene. The CDR3 is 16 residues long. Germline-derived CDR1 and CDR2 are SGDLS and YYNGEE.

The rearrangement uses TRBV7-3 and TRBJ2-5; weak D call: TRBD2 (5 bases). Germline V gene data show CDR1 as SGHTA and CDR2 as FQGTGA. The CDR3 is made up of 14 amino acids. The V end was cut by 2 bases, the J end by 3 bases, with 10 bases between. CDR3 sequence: CASSLAGGEETQYF. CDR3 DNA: TGTGCCAGCAGCTTAGCCGGAGGCGAAGAGACCCAGTACTTC.

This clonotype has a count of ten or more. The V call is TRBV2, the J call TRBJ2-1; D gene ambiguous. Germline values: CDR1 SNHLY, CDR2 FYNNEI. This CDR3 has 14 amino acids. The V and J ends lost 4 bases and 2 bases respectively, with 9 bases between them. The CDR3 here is CASSADGTYNEQFF. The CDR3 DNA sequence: TGTGCCAGCAGTGCGGATGGAACCTACAATGAGCAGTTCTTC. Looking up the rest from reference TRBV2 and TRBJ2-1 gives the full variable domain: EPEVTQTPSHQVTQMGQEVILRCVPISNHLYFYWYRQILGQKVEFLVSFYNNEISEKSEIFDDQFSVERPDGSNFTLKIRSTKLEDSAMYFCASSADGTYNEQFFGPGTRLTVL.

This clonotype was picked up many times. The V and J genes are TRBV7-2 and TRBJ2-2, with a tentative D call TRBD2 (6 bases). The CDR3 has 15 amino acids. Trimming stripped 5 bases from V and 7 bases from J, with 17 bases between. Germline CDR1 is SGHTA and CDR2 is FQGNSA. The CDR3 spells CASSPRGSYGGELFF. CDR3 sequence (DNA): TGTGCCAGCAGCCCCCGGGGGAGTTACGGCGGGGAGCTGTTTTTT.

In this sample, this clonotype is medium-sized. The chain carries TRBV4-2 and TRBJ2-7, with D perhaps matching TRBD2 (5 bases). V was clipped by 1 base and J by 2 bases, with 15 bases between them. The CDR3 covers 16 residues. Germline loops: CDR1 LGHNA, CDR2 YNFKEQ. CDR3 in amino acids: CASSQVESGNPYEQYF. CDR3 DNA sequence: TGTGCCAGCAGCCAAGTGGAGTCGGGGAACCCCTACGAGCAGTACTTC.

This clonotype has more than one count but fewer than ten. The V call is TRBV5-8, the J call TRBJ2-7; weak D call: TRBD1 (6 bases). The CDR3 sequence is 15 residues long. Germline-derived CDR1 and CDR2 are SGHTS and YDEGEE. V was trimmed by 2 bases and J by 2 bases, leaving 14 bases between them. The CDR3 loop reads CASSFILQGAYEQYF. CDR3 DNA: TGTGCCAGCAGCTTTATTTTACAGGGAGCCTACGAGCAGTACTTC.

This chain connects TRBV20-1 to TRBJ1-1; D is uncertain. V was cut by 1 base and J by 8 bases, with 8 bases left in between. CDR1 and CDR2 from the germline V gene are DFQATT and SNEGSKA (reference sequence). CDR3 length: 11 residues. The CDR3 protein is CSARGAGEAFF. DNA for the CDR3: TGCAGTGCTAGAGGGGCAGGCGAAGCTTTCTTT.

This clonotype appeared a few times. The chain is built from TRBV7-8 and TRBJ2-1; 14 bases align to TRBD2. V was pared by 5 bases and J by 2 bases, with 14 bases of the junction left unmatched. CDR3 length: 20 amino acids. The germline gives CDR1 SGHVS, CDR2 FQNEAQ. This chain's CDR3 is CASSPDPGLAGALAYNEQFF. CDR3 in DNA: TGTGCCAGCAGCCCAGATCCGGGACTAGCGGGAGCCCTGGCCTACAATGAGCAGTTCTTC.

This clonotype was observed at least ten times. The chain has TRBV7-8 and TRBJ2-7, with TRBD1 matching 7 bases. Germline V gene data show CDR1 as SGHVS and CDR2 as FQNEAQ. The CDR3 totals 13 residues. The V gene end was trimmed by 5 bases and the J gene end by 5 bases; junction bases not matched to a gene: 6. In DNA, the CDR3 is TGTGCCAGCAGCGTCTCCGGGACAGACGAGCAGTACTTC. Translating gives CASSVSGTDEQYF.

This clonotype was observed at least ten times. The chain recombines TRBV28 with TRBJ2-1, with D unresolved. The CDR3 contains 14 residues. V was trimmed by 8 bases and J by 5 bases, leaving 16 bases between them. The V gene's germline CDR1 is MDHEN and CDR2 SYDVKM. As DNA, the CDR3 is TGTGCCAGCGAACCCCCCCAAGGGAACAATGAGCAGTTCTTC. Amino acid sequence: CASEPPQGNNEQFF. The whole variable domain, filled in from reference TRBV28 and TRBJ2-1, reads DVKVTQSSRYLVKRTGEKVFLECVQDMDHENMFWYRQDPGLGLRLIYFSYDVKMKEKGDIPEGYSVSREKKERFSLILESASTNQTSMYLCASEPPQGNNEQFFGPGTRLTVL.

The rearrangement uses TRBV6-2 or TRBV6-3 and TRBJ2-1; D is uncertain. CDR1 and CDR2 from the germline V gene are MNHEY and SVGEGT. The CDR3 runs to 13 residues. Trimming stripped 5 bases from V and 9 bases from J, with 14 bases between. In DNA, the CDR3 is TGTGCCAGCAGTCAGACCGTGTCCGGTGAGCAGTTCTTC. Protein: CASSQTVSGEQFF.

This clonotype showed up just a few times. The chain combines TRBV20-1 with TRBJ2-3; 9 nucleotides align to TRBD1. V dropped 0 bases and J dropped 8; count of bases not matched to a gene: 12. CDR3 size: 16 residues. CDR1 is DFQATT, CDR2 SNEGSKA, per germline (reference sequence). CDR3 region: CSARDLRDRAGGTQYF. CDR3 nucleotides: TGCAGTGCTAGAGATCTCCGGGACAGGGCGGGCGGTACGCAGTATTTT.

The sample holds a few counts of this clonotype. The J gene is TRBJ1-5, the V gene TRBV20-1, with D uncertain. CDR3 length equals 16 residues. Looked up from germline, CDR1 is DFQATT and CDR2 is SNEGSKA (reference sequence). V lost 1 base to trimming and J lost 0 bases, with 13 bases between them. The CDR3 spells CSARAGSSYSNQPQHF. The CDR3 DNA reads TGCAGTGCTAGAGCAGGCAGCAGTTATAGCAATCAGCCCCAGCATTTT.

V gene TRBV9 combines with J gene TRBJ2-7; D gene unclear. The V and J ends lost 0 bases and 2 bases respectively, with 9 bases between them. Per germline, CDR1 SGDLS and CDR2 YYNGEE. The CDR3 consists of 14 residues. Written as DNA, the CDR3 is TGTGCCAGCAGCGTAGATGCTGTAACCTACGAGCAGTACTTC. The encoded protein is CASSVDAVTYEQYF. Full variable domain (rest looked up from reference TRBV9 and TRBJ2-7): DSGVTQTPKHLITATGQRVTLRCSPRSGDLSVYWYQQSLDQGLQFLIQYYNGEERAKGNILERFSAQQFPDLHSELNLSSLELGDSALYFCASSVDAVTYEQYFGPGTRLTVT.

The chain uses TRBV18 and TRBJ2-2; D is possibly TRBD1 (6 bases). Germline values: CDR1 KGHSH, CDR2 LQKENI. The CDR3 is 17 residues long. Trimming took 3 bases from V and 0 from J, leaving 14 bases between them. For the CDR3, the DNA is TGTGCCAGCTCACCCCCTTTCGGACAGTCGAACACCGGGGAGCTGTTTTTT. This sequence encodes CASSPPFGQSNTGELFF.

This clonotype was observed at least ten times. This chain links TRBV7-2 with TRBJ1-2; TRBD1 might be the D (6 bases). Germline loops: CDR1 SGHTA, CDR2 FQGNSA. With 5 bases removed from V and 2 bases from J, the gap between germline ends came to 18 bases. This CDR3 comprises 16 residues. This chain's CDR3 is CASSRGGGNMNYGYTF. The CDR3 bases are TGTGCCAGCAGCCGGGGGGGCGGAAACATGAACTATGGCTACACCTTC.

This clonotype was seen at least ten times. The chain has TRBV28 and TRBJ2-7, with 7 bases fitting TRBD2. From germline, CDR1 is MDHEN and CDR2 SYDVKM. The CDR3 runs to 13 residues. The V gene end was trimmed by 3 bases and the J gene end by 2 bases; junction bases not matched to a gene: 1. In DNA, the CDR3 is TGTGCCAGCAGTTTCAGCGGGACCTACGAGCAGTACTTC. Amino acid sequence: CASSFSGTYEQYF.